This TCR beta chain was profiled in a study of CD8+CD57+ T cells in acquired aplastic anemia. The study's findings and limits: Researchers report that about 29 CD8+ CDR3 sequences appeared in both patients and controls.

Germline V gives CDR1 SQVTM, CDR2 ANQGSEA. The CDR3 spans 15 residues. Trimming cost V 7 bases and J 3 bases; bases outside gene matches: 11. For sequencing, patients were chosen who had shown expansion of CD8+CD57+ cells by flow cytometry. The diagnosis in all patients was severe acquired aplastic anemia. Sampling of blood occurred while the patients had still received no therapy. The TCR beta profiling, which covered VDJ combination and CDR3 sequence, was carried out using genomic DNA as the template. TCRdb processed the reads anew with MiXCR; each CDR3 protein has one entry. The sample yields 400,000 to 600,000 distinct CDR3 sequences, less than 35% seen once. This clonotype was picked up many times. The antigen is undetermined.

The chain combines TRBV29-1 with TRBJ2-7, with TRBD2 matching 11 bases. The receptor comes from a human donor with aplastic anemia. The sequencing input was sorted CD4+, CD8+, or CD8+CD57+ T cells (not recorded which) from PBMCs. The CDR3 protein is CSAVGTSGSVYEQYF. The CDR3 DNA reads as TGCAGCGCCGTAGGTACTAGCGGGAGTGTCTACGAGCAGTACTTC.